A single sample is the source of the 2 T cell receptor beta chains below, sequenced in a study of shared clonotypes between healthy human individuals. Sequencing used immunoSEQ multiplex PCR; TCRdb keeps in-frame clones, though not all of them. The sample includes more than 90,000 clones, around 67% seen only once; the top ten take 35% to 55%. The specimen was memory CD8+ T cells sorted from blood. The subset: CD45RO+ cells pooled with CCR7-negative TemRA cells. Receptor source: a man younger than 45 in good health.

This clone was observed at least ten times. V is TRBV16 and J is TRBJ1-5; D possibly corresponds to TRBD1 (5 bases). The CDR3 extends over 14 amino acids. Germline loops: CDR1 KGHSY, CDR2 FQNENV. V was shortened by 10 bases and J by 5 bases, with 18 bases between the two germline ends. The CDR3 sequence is CATTQEPGYQPQHF. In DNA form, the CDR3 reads TGTGCCACCACCCAAGAGCCAGGGTATCAGCCCCAGCATTTT.

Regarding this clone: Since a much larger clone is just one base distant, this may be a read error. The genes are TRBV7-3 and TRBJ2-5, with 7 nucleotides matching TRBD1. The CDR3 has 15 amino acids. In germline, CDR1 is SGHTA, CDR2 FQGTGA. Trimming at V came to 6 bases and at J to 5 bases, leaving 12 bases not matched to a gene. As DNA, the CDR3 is TGTGCCAGCAGTCGAACCACAGGGGCCCGGGAGACCCAGTACTTC. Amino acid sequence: CASSRTTGARETQYF.